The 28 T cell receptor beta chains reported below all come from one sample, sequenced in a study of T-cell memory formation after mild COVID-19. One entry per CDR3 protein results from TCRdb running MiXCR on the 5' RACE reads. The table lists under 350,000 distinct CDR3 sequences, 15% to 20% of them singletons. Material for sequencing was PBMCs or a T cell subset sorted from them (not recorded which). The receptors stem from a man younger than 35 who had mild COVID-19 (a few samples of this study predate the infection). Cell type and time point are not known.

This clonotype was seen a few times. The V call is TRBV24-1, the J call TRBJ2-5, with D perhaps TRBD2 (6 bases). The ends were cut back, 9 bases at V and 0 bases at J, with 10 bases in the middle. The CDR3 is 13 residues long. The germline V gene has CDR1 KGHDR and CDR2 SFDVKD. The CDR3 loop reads CATATGDQETQYF. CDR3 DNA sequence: TGTGCCACCGCCACGGGGGACCAAGAGACCCAGTACTTC.

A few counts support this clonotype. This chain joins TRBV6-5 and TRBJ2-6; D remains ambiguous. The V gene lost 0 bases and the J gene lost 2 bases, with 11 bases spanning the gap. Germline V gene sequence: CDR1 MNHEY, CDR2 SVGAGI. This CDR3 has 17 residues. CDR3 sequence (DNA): TGTGCCAGCAGTTACTCGAGTCGGTGGACTGGGGCCAACGTCCTGACTTTC. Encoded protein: CASSYSSRWTGANVLTF.

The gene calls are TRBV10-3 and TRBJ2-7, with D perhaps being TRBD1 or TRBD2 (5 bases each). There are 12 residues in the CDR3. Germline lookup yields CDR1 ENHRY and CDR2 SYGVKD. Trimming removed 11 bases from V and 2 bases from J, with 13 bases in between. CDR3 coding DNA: TGTGCCGTCCGGGACGGAACCTACGAGCAGTACTTC. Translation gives CAVRDGTYEQYF.

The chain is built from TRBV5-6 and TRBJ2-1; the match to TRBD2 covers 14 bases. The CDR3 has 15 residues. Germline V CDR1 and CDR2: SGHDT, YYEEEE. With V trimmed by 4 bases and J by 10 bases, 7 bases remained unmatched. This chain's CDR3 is CASSPGLAGEAEQFF. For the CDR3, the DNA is TGTGCCAGCAGCCCGGGACTAGCGGGGGAGGCGGAGCAGTTCTTC.

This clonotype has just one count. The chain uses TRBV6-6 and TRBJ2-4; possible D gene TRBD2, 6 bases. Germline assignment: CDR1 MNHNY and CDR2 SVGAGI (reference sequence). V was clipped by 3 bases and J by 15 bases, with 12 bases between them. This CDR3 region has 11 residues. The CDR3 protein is CASSYAGTAYF. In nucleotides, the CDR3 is TGTGCCAGCAGTTATGCGGGGACGGCGTACTTC.

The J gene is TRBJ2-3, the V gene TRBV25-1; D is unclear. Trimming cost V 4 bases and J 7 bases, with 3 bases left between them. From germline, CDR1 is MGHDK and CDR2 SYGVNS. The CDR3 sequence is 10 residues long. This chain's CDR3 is CASSANTQYF. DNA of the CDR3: TGTGCCAGCAGTGCGAATACGCAGTATTTT.

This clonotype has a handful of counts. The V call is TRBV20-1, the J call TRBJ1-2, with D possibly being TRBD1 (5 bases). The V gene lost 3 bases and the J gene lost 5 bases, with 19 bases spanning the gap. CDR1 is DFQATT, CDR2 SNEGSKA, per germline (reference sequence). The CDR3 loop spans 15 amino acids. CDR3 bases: TGCAGTGCTAGGGCCGGGACGGGGTTGTGGTATGGCTACACCTTC. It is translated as CSARAGTGLWYGYTF.

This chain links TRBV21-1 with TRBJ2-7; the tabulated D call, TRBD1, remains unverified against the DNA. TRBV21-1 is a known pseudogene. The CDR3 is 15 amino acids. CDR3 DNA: TGTGCCAGCAGCAAGGAAAGGGACAGGCCTAGCGAGCAGTACGTC. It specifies CASSKERDRPSEQYV.

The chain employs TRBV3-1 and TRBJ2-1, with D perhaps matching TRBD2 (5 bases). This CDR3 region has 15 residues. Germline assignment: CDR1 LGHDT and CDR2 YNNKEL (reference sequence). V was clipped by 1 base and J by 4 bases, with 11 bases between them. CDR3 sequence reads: CASSQVGVTYNEQFF. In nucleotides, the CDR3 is TGTGCCAGCAGCCAAGTGGGAGTGACGTACAATGAGCAGTTCTTC.

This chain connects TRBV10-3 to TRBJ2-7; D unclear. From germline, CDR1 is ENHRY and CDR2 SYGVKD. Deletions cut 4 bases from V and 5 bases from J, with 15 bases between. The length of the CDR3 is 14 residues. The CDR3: CAISGLIVADEQYF. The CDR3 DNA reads TGTGCCATCAGTGGACTCATAGTTGCCGACGAGCAGTACTTC.

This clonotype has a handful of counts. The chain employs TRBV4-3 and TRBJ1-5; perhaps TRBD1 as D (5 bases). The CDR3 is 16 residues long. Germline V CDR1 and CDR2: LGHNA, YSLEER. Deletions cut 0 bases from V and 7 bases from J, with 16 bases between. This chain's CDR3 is CASSQDLGGKGQPQHF. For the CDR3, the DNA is TGCGCCAGCAGCCAAGATCTGGGGGGGAAGGGGCAGCCCCAGCATTTT.

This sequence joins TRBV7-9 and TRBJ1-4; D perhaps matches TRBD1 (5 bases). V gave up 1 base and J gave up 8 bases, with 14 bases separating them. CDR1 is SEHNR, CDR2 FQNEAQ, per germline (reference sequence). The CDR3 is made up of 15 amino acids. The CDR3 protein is CASSLEGLGSEKLFF. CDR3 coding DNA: TGTGCCAGCAGCTTAGAGGGACTCGGGAGCGAAAAACTGTTTTTT.

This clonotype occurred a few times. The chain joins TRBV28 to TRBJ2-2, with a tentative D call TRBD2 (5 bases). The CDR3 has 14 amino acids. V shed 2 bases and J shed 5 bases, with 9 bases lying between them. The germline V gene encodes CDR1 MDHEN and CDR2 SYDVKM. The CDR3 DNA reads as TGTGCCAGCAGTTTAACGGGGTATACCGGGGAGCTGTTTTTT. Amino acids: CASSLTGYTGELFF.

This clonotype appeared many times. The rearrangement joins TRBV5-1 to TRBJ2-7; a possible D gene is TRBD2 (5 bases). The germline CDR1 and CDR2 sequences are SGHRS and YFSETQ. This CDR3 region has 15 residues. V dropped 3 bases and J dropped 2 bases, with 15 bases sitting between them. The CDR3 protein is CASSWNARGTYEQYF. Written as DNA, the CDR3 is TGCGCCAGCAGCTGGAATGCCCGGGGAACCTACGAGCAGTACTTC.

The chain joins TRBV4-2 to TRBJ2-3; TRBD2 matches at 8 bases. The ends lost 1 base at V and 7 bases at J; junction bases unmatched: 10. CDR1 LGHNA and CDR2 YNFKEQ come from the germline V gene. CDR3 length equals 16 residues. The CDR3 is CASSQASGGPGNTQYF. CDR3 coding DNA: TGTGCCAGCAGCCAAGCCTCGGGGGGGCCAGGTAATACGCAGTATTTT.

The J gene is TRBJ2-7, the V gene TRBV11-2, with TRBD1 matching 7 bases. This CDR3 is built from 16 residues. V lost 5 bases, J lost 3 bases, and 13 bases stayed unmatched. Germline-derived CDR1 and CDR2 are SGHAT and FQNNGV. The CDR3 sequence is CASSRGEGAALYEQYF. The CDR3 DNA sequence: TGTGCCAGCAGCCGAGGCGAGGGGGCGGCCCTCTACGAGCAGTACTTC.

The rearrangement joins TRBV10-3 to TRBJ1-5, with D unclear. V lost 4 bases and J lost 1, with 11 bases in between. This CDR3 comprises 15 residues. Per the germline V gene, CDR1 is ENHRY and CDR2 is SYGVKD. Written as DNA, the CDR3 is TGTGCCATCAGTGCGGACCTGATCAGCAATCAGCCCCAGCATTTT. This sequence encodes CAISADLISNQPQHF.

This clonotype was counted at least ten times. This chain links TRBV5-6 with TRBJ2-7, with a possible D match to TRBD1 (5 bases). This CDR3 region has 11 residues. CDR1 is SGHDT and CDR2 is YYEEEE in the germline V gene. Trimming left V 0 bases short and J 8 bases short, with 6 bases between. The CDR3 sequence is CASSLDRKQYF. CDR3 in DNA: TGTGCCAGCAGCTTGGACAGGAAGCAGTACTTC.

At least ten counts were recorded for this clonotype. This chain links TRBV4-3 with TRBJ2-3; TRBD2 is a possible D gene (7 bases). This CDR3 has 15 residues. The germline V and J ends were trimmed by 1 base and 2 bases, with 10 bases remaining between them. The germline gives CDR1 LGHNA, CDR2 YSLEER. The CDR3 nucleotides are TGCGCCAGCAGCCAAGCGCGGGGGCCCACAGATACGCAGTATTTT. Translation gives CASSQARGPTDTQYF.

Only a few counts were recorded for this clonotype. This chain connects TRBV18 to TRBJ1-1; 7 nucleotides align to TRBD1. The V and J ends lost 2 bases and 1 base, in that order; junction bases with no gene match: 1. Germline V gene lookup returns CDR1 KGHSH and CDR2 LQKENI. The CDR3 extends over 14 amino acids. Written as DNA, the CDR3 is TGTGCCAGCTCACCATGGACAGGGAACACTGAAGCTTTCTTT. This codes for CASSPWTGNTEAFF.

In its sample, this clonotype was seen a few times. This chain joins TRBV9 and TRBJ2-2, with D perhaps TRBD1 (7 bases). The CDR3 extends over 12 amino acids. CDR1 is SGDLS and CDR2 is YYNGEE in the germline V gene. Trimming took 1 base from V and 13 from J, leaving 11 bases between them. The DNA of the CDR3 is TGTGCCAGCAGCGTATCAGGGGGGTTGCTGTTTTTT. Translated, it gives CASSVSGGLLFF.

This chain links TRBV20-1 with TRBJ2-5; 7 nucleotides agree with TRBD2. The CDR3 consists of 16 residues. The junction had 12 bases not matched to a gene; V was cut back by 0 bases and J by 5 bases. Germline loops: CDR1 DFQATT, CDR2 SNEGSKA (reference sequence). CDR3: CSARDYAAGVGETQYF. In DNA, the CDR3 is TGCAGTGCTAGAGATTACGCCGCGGGGGTAGGGGAGACCCAGTACTTC.

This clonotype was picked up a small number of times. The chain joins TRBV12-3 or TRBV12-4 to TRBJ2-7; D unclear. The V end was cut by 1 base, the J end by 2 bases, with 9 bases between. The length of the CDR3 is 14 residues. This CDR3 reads CASSLEELPYEQYF. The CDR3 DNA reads TGTGCCAGCAGTTTAGAAGAATTACCCTACGAGCAGTACTTC.

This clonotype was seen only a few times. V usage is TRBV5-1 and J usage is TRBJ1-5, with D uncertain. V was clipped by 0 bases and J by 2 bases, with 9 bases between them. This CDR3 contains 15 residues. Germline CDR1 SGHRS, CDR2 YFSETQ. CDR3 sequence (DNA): TGCGCCAGCAGCTTGGCCCCGTGGGGCAATCAGCCCCAGCATTTT. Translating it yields CASSLAPWGNQPQHF.

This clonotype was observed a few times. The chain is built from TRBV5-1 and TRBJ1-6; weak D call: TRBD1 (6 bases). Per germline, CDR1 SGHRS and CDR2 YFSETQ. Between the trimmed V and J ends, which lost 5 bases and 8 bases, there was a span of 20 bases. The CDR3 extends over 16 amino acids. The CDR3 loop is CASSQQGRSMDSPLHF. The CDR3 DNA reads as TGCGCCAGCAGTCAACAGGGTAGGAGTATGGATTCACCCCTCCACTTT. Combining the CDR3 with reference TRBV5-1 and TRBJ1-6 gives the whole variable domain KAGVTQTPRYLIKTRGQQVTLSCSPISGHRSVSWYQQTPGQGLQFLFEYFSETQRNKGNFPGRFSGRQFSNSRSEMNVSTLELGDSALYLCASSQQGRSMDSPLHFGNGTRLTVT.

CDR3 in DNA: TGTGCCAGCATCCCCAACTGGGGCGGGTACAATGAGCAGTTCTTC. It specifies CASIPNWGGYNEQFF. The chain has TRBV7-2 and TRBJ2-1; perhaps D is TRBD1 or TRBD2 (5 bases each). The CDR3 length is 15 residues. Germline V gene sequence: CDR1 SGHTA, CDR2 FQGNSA. V was trimmed by 7 bases and J by 4 bases, leaving 17 bases between them.

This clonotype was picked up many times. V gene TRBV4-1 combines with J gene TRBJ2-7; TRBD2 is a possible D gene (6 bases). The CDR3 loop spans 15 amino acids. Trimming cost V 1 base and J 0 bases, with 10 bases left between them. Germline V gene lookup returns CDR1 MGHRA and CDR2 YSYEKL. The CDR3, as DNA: TGCGCCAGCAGCCAAGGACTAGTGGTCTCCTACGAGCAGTACTTC. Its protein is CASSQGLVVSYEQYF.

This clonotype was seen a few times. The CDR3 DNA reads TGTGCCAGCCGCCCGGACCCGAACACCGGGGAGCTGTTTTTT. Translating gives CASRPDPNTGELFF. The gene calls are TRBV7-3 and TRBJ2-2, with D hard to call. Germline V gene lookup returns CDR1 SGHTA and CDR2 FQGTGA. The V and J ends lost 8 bases and 0 bases respectively, with 10 bases between them. The CDR3 is 14 residues long. Filled out from reference TRBV7-3 and TRBJ2-2, the complete variable domain reads GAGVSQTPSNKVTEKGKYVELRCDPISGHTALYWYRQSLGQGPEFLIYFQGTGAADDSGLPNDRFFAVRPEGSVSTLKIQRTERGDSAVYLCASRPDPNTGELFFGEGSRLTVL.